These 11 T cell receptor beta chains originate from one sample sequenced in a study of cytomegalovirus exposure and HLA in healthy donors. With 60 Vbeta and 13 Jbeta primers, the PCR was carried out. Assay used: immunoSEQ multiplex PCR; TCRdb lists only in-frame clones, some missing. The sample lists roughly 250,000 clones, roughly 86% occurring once. Sequencing used PBMCs. The receptors shown here come from a woman aged 40 to 50 in good health and CMV-seropositive.

The chain is built from TRBV11-2 and TRBJ2-2; D unclear. CDR1 SGHAT and CDR2 FQNNGV come from the germline V gene. Trimming cost V 5 bases and J 4 bases, with 11 bases left between them. The CDR3 loop spans 14 amino acids. CDR3 residues: CASSIVTGTGELFF. The CDR3 bases are TGTGCCAGCAGCATCGTCACGGGCACCGGGGAGCTGTTTTTT.

The rearrangement joins TRBV7-2 to TRBJ2-5; 7 nucleotides line up with TRBD1. The CDR3 loop spans 14 amino acids. Germline CDR1 is SGHTA and CDR2 is FQGNSA. The ends lost 3 bases at V and 2 bases at J; junction bases unmatched: 3. The DNA for the CDR3 is TGTGCCAGCAGCTTCGGGACAGCTCAAGAGACCCAGTACTTC. It yields the protein CASSFGTAQETQYF.

V gene TRBV9 combines with J gene TRBJ1-3; no definite D call. Germline V lookup: CDR1 SGDLS, CDR2 YYNGEE. This CDR3 is built from 14 residues. Trimming shortened V by 2 bases and J by 0 bases, and 6 bases separated the two germline ends. This chain's CDR3 is CASSVSISGNTIYF. The CDR3 DNA sequence: TGTGCCAGCAGCGTTTCCATCTCTGGAAACACCATATATTTT.

This rearrangement joins TRBV7-6 to TRBJ2-7, with TRBD2 matching 7 bases. This CDR3 is built from 13 residues. The germline gives CDR1 SGHVS, CDR2 FNYEAQ. Trimming took 4 bases from V and 6 from J; bases not matched to a gene: 6. DNA of the CDR3: TGTGCCAGCAGCTCAGAGGGCGGGAGCGAGCAGTACTTC. It yields the protein CASSSEGGSEQYF.

The chain couples TRBV9 to TRBJ2-5; 10 bases fit TRBD2. The trim removed 0 bases at V and 4 bases at J, leaving 3 bases unmatched. The germline CDR1 and CDR2 sequences are SGDLS and YYNGEE. CDR3 length: 15 residues. The CDR3 nucleotides are TGTGCCAGCAGCGTAGAAGCGGGAGGGACAGAGACCCAGTACTTC. Translated, it gives CASSVEAGGTETQYF.

The genes are TRBV6-5 and TRBJ2-7; TRBD2 is a possible D gene (5 bases). The CDR3 consists of 16 residues. V was shortened by 0 bases and J by 5 bases, with 17 bases between the two germline ends. CDR1 MNHEY and CDR2 SVGAGI come from the germline V gene. CDR3 nucleotide sequence: TGTGCCAGCAGTTACTCCCGGGCAGGAATGAGGGACGAGCAGTACTTC. Translation: CASSYSRAGMRDEQYF.

The rearrangement links TRBV5-4 to TRBJ1-1; D is unclear. The CDR3 length is 13 residues. The germline gives CDR1 SGHNT, CDR2 YYREEE (reference sequence). Trimming took off 3 bases at V and 0 bases at J, with 6 bases between the two ends. CDR3 region: CASSWELNTEAFF. CDR3 DNA: TGTGCCAGCAGCTGGGAGCTGAACACTGAAGCTTTCTTT.

The chain uses TRBV5-6 and TRBJ2-2; 11 nucleotides align to TRBD2. Germline V lookup: CDR1 SGHDT, CDR2 YYEEEE. The V gene end was trimmed by 4 bases and the J gene end by 5 bases; junction bases not matched to a gene: 4. This CDR3 has 15 amino acids. CDR3 amino acids: CASSPVAGGTGELFF. CDR3 in DNA: TGTGCCAGCAGCCCCGTAGCGGGAGGGACCGGGGAGCTGTTTTTT.

J is TRBJ2-6 and V is TRBV19, with D tentatively TRBD1 (6 bases). V lost 5 bases and J lost 0, with 14 bases in between. Germline V CDR1 and CDR2: LNHDA, SQIVND (reference sequence). The CDR3 is made up of 17 amino acids. DNA of the CDR3: TGTGCCAGTAGTGGGAGACAGGCGAGCTCTGGGGCCAACGTCCTGACTTTC. Encoded protein: CASSGRQASSGANVLTF.

The chain links TRBV19 to TRBJ2-7, with 7 bases identical to TRBD1. The ends lost 1 base at V and 4 bases at J; junction bases unmatched: 4. The CDR3 totals 14 residues. The V gene's germline CDR1 is LNHDA and CDR2 SQIVND (reference sequence). CDR3 DNA sequence: TGTGCCAGTAGTATAGGGGACAGCAGATACGAGCAGTACTTC. It translates to CASSIGDSRYEQYF.

This chain uses TRBV6-6 with TRBJ1-6; D may be TRBD1 (5 bases). Germline values: CDR1 MNHNY, CDR2 SVGAGI (reference sequence). The CDR3 sequence is 15 residues long. V was pared by 0 bases and J by 4 bases, with 7 bases between. CDR3 sequence: CASSYSAGYNSPLHF. CDR3 nucleotide sequence: TGTGCCAGCAGTTACTCTGCAGGGTATAATTCACCCCTCCACTTT.